These 27 T cell receptor beta chains were all obtained from the same sample, sequenced in a study of blood T cell repertoires in COVID-19. Using immunoSEQ multiplex PCR, the repertoire was profiled, and TCRdb retains in-frame clones only, with some absent. This table holds approximately 230,000 clones, around 84% found once. The sequenced sample was PBMCs or T cells enriched from blood (not recorded which). These receptors came from a man between 35 and 55 years old who had recovered from COVID-19.

This chain uses TRBV28 with TRBJ2-7, with 8 bases aligning to TRBD1. Germline V gives CDR1 MDHEN, CDR2 SYDVKM. After removal of 5 bases from V and 10 bases from J, the junction contained 10 bases not matched to a gene. The length of the CDR3 is 13 residues. The CDR3, as DNA: TGTGCCAGCAGTACCGGACAGGGCCCCCGTCAGTACTTC. It codes for CASSTGQGPRQYF. The variable domain in full, completed from reference TRBV28 and TRBJ2-7, reads DVKVTQSSRYLVKRTGEKVFLECVQDMDHENMFWYRQDPGLGLRLIYFSYDVKMKEKGDIPEGYSVSREKKERFSLILESASTNQTSMYLCASSTGQGPRQYFGPGTRLTVT.

This clone appeared a single time. This chain connects TRBV25-1 to TRBJ2-7; D is perhaps TRBD1 (5 bases). Trimming shortened V by 4 bases and J by 5 bases, and 24 bases separated the two germline ends. The CDR3 consists of 17 residues. Per germline, CDR1 MGHDK and CDR2 SYGVNS. The CDR3 DNA sequence: TGTGCCAGCAGTGGGGGCCTAAGAGGCCCCATTTCTGACGAGCAGTACTTC. Its translation is CASSGGLRGPISDEQYF.

In this sample, this clone turned up once. The V gene is TRBV12-3 or TRBV12-4, the J gene TRBJ1-2, with no clear D. V lost 6 bases to trimming and J lost 7 bases, with 12 bases between them. The CDR3 length is 12 residues. The CDR3: CASSPAGSGYTF. For the CDR3, the DNA is TGTGCCAGCAGCCCCGCCGGGAGTGGCTACACCTTC.

This chain uses TRBV6-5 with TRBJ2-1; TRBD1 is a possible D gene (6 bases). This CDR3 comprises 14 residues. Trimming left V 9 bases short and J 7 bases short, with 19 bases between. Germline-derived CDR1 and CDR2 are MNHEY and SVGAGI. DNA of the CDR3: TGTGCCAGAAGACAAAAGAACAGGGAGAATGAGCAGTTCTTC. The encoded protein is CARRQKNRENEQFF.

This clone has ten or more counts. The chain joins TRBV5-1 to TRBJ2-1; a possible D gene is TRBD2 (5 bases). Germline loops: CDR1 SGHRS, CDR2 YFSETQ. The CDR3 runs 15 residues. Trimming shortened V by 0 bases and J by 7 bases, and 14 bases separated the two germline ends. The CDR3 DNA reads as TGCGCCAGCAGCTTGGAGGGAGTAACGAATAATGAGCAGTTCTTC. Protein sequence: CASSLEGVTNNEQFF. Together with reference TRBV5-1 and TRBJ2-1, the CDR3 gives the full variable domain: KAGVTQTPRYLIKTRGQQVTLSCSPISGHRSVSWYQQTPGQGLQFLFEYFSETQRNKGNFPGRFSGRQFSNSRSEMNVSTLELGDSALYLCASSLEGVTNNEQFFGPGTRLTVL.

V usage is TRBV28 and J usage is TRBJ1-2, with 8 bases matching TRBD1. The trim removed 2 bases at V and 4 bases at J, leaving 9 bases unmatched. The CDR3 covers 16 residues. Germline assignment: CDR1 MDHEN and CDR2 SYDVKM. The CDR3 here is CASSLQGAQIIYGYTF. DNA for the CDR3: TGTGCCAGCAGTTTACAGGGGGCGCAAATTATCTATGGCTACACCTTC.

This chain uses TRBV28 with TRBJ2-3; 12 nucleotides agree with TRBD2. Germline loops: CDR1 MDHEN, CDR2 SYDVKM. The CDR3 covers 15 residues. Germline trimming cut 8 bases from V and 4 bases from J; bases unmatched to any gene: 7. DNA of the CDR3: TGTGCCAGCTCCCGGACTAGCGGGAACGCAGATACGCAGTATTTT. Translating it yields CASSRTSGNADTQYF.

This clone came up a few times. CDR3 coding DNA: TGTGCCAGCAGGGGACAGGGCAGCACAGATACGCAGTATTTT. Translating gives CASRGQGSTDTQYF. The chain is built from TRBV28 and TRBJ2-3; TRBD1 matches 9 bases. CDR3 size: 14 residues. The germline V gene has CDR1 MDHEN and CDR2 SYDVKM. With V trimmed by 6 bases and J by 0 bases, 1 base remained unmatched. The whole variable domain, remainder taken from reference TRBV28 and TRBJ2-3, is DVKVTQSSRYLVKRTGEKVFLECVQDMDHENMFWYRQDPGLGLRLIYFSYDVKMKEKGDIPEGYSVSREKKERFSLILESASTNQTSMYLCASRGQGSTDTQYFGPGTRLTVL.

This clone appeared a few times. The rearrangement uses TRBV5-8 and TRBJ1-2; unclear D gene. The CDR3 has 13 amino acids. V shed 9 bases and J shed 3 bases, with 15 bases lying between them. Germline values: CDR1 SGHTS, CDR2 YDEGEE. CDR3 sequence (DNA): TGTGCCACCTCGAAAAGCTACGACTATGGCTACACCTTC. Protein product: CATSKSYDYGYTF.

V is TRBV28 and J is TRBJ1-1; TRBD1 matches 9 bases. V shed 9 bases and J 4 bases; nucleotides not matched to a gene: 9. The germline V gene encodes CDR1 MDHEN and CDR2 SYDVKM. There are 14 residues in the CDR3. The CDR3 region is CASQQGASFTEAFF. Written as DNA, the CDR3 is TGTGCCAGTCAACAGGGGGCCTCGTTCACTGAAGCTTTCTTT.

This chain joins TRBV5-1 and TRBJ1-4; possible D gene TRBD1, 5 bases. This CDR3 has 14 residues. CDR1 SGHRS and CDR2 YFSETQ come from the germline V gene. V lost 0 bases to trimming and J lost 4 bases, with 7 bases between them. The CDR3 protein is CASSLAGFNEKLFF. The CDR3 DNA sequence: TGCGCCAGCAGCTTGGCAGGGTTTAATGAAAAACTGTTTTTT.

This clone was detected ten times or more. The chain links TRBV18 to TRBJ2-5; the D gene is possibly TRBD1 (6 bases). This CDR3 has 15 residues. Trimming removed 4 bases at V and 5 bases at J, with 17 bases between. Germline lookup yields CDR1 KGHSH and CDR2 LQKENI. CDR3 bases: TGTGCCAGCTCACTCGGGCCAGGGGTCGGGGAGACCCAGTACTTC. Translated: CASSLGPGVGETQYF.

The genes are TRBV2 and TRBJ2-1, with 11 bases fitting TRBD2. V was clipped by 5 bases and J by 11 bases; unmatched bases: 14. CDR1 is SNHLY, CDR2 FYNNEI, per germline. This CDR3 spans 16 amino acids. CDR3 residues: CASSPPQTSGALKQFF. CDR3 nucleotides: TGTGCCAGCAGTCCACCCCAGACTAGCGGGGCCCTCAAGCAGTTCTTC. Full variable domain (outside the CDR3, taken from reference TRBV2 and TRBJ2-1): EPEVTQTPSHQVTQMGQEVILRCVPISNHLYFYWYRQILGQKVEFLVSFYNNEISEKSEIFDDQFSVERPDGSNFTLKIRSTKLEDSAMYFCASSPPQTSGALKQFFGPGTRLTVL.

V and J are TRBV7-2 and TRBJ2-4, with TRBD1 identical over 7 bases. V dropped 5 bases and J dropped 0; count of bases not matched to a gene: 4. Germline lookup yields CDR1 SGHTA and CDR2 FQGNSA. This CDR3 is built from 15 residues. Written as DNA, the CDR3 is TGTGCCAGCAGCCTGACAGGGTTAGCCAAAAACATTCAGTACTTC. Translation gives CASSLTGLAKNIQYF. Together with reference TRBV7-2 and TRBJ2-4, the CDR3 gives the full variable domain: GAGVSQSPSNKVTEKGKDVELRCDPISGHTALYWYRQSLGQGLEFLIYFQGNSAPDKSGLPSDRFSAERTGGSVSTLTIQRTQQEDSAVYLCASSLTGLAKNIQYFGAGTRLSVL.

This chain links TRBV6-5 with TRBJ2-3, with 7 bases aligning to TRBD1. Trimming cost V 10 bases and J 1 base; bases outside gene matches: 8. There are 14 residues in the CDR3. Germline CDR1 MNHEY, CDR2 SVGAGI. Here the CDR3 reads CATMETGGTDTQYF. CDR3 bases: TGTGCCACCATGGAAACAGGGGGCACAGATACGCAGTATTTT.

For the CDR3, the DNA is TGTGCCAGTAGGCTTCCCGGGACACGAGATTATAGCAATCAGCCCCAGCATTTT. This translates into CASRLPGTRDYSNQPQHF. The chain carries TRBV19 and TRBJ1-5; D is perhaps TRBD1 (6 bases). V was cut by 6 bases and J by 0 bases, with 21 bases left in between. CDR3 length equals 18 residues. CDR1 and CDR2 (germline): LNHDA, SQIVND (reference sequence).

This clone was detected once. This chain uses TRBV7-9 with TRBJ2-2, with 8 bases fitting TRBD2. The germline V gene has CDR1 SEHNR and CDR2 FQNEAQ (reference sequence). The CDR3 loop spans 15 amino acids. J lost 6 bases, V lost 2 bases, and 5 bases had no gene match. CDR3 protein: CASSLISGSAGELFF. In nucleotides, the CDR3 is TGTGCCAGCAGCTTAATCAGCGGGAGTGCCGGGGAGCTGTTTTTT.

The gene calls are TRBV6-6 and TRBJ1-6; D is possibly TRBD1 (5 bases). Germline CDR1 MNHNY, CDR2 SVGAGI (reference sequence). V shed 0 bases and J shed 0 bases, with 6 bases lying between them. There are 16 residues in the CDR3. CDR3 sequence reads: CASSYSRVSYNSPLHF. CDR3 coding DNA: TGTGCCAGCAGTTACTCCAGGGTCTCCTATAATTCACCCCTCCACTTT.

The chain carries TRBV12-3 or TRBV12-4 and TRBJ1-2, with D possibly TRBD1 on 6 matching bases. CDR3 length: 13 residues. Trimming took 6 bases from V and 5 from J, leaving 13 bases between them. The CDR3 loop is CASRYTTGYGYTF. The CDR3 bases are TGTGCCAGCAGATACACGACAGGTTATGGCTACACCTTC.

The rearrangement uses TRBV29-1 and TRBJ1-5; unclear D gene. V lost 4 bases, J lost 4 bases, and 14 bases lay in between. CDR1 and CDR2 (germline): SQVTM, ANQGSEA. CDR3 length: 14 residues. The CDR3 sequence: CSVVGAGLNQPQHF. The CDR3 region has the DNA TGCAGCGTTGTGGGAGCAGGACTGAATCAGCCCCAGCATTTT.

J is TRBJ2-1 and V is TRBV9; 9 bases fit TRBD1. CDR1 is SGDLS, CDR2 YYNGEE, per germline. V shed 0 bases and J 5 bases; nucleotides not matched to a gene: 6. This CDR3 region has 16 residues. As DNA, the CDR3 is TGTGCCAGCAGCGTAGGGTCGGGACAGGGCAACAATGAGCAGTTCTTC. As protein: CASSVGSGQGNNEQFF.

The sample holds many counts of this clone. The chain uses TRBV9 and TRBJ2-1, with 11 bases matching TRBD2. Looked up from germline, CDR1 is SGDLS and CDR2 is YYNGEE. The V and J ends lost 2 bases and 7 bases, in that order; junction bases with no gene match: 5. CDR3 length: 15 amino acids. The CDR3 loop is CASSVSGGAGNEQFF. The CDR3 bases are TGTGCCAGCAGCGTTAGCGGGGGGGCCGGGAATGAGCAGTTCTTC.

This clone was counted between two and nine times. CDR3 bases: TGTGCCAGCAGCCGCGGGGTTTCACAGTATTTT. It specifies CASSRGVSQYF. The V call is TRBV12-3 or TRBV12-4, the J call TRBJ2-3, with D possibly matching TRBD2 (6 bases). The V end lost 6 bases, the J end lost 12 bases, and 13 bases lay between the germline ends. The CDR3 has 11 amino acids.

The chain carries TRBV19 and TRBJ1-5, with 10 bases that match TRBD1. Looked up from germline, CDR1 is LNHDA and CDR2 is SQIVND (reference sequence). Trimming took 7 bases from V and 5 from J; bases not matched to a gene: 11. The CDR3 covers 16 residues. CDR3 DNA sequence: TGTGCCAGTACCATACGACAGGGGGCAGTTTATCAGCCCCAGCATTTT. This encodes CASTIRQGAVYQPQHF.

The V and J genes are TRBV20-1 and TRBJ2-7; D is uncertain. Per germline, CDR1 DFQATT and CDR2 SNEGSKA (reference sequence). The length of the CDR3 is 11 residues. In DNA form, the CDR3 reads TGCACTGCACAGAGCTCCTACGAGCAGTACTTC. Encoded protein: CTAQSSYEQYF.

In DNA, the CDR3 is TGTGCCAGCAGTTACCCTACCCGACTAGCGGGGGTGTACTACGAGCAGTACTTC. Protein sequence: CASSYPTRLAGVYYEQYF. V gene TRBV6-2 or TRBV6-3 combines with J gene TRBJ2-7, with 12 bases lining up with TRBD2. With 2 bases clipped from V and 3 bases from J, the junction kept 11 bases outside the gene matches. CDR3 length: 18 residues. The germline V gene encodes CDR1 MNHEY and CDR2 SVGEGT.

This rearrangement joins TRBV6-5 to TRBJ1-2; D perhaps matches TRBD1 (6 bases). Trimming shortened V by 6 bases and J by 10 bases, and 24 bases separated the two germline ends. The CDR3 extends over 15 amino acids. Germline-derived CDR1 and CDR2 are MNHEY and SVGAGI. The CDR3: CASRLTRGALKVYTF. The DNA for the CDR3 is TGTGCCAGCAGGTTGACCCGGGGGGCCCTAAAGGTCTACACCTTC.